Sequencing of this T cell receptor (beta chain) was carried out in a study of T-cell reconstitution after alpha-beta-depleted transplantation in children. The CDR3 covers 14 residues. The germline CDR1 and CDR2 sequences are SEHNR and FQNEAQ (reference sequence). V lost 1 base to trimming and J lost 4 bases, with 11 bases between them. Construction of the TCRbeta library involved unique molecular identifiers. MiXCR, run by TCRdb on the PCR reads, gives a single entry per CDR3 protein. The sample consists of about 640,000 distinct CDR3 sequences, 16% of them appearing once. The J gene is TRBJ2-7, the V gene TRBV7-9; D unclear. The clonotype comes from a human donor who donated a stem cell graft to a child with acute myeloid leukemia. The specimen comprised PBMCs from the stem cell graft donor, sampled from the stem cell graft. CDR3 sequence reads: CASSLGPGDYEQYF. Here the CDR3 DNA reads TGTGCCAGCAGCTTAGGACCAGGCGATTACGAGCAGTACTTC.